The 31 T cell receptor beta chains given below trace back to one sample, sequenced in a study of T cells after yellow fever vaccination. MiXCR, run by TCRdb on the 5' RACE reads, gives a single entry per CDR3 protein. Of approximately 330,000 distinct CDR3 sequences listed, approximately 13% are singletons. The specimen was CD4+ T cells sorted from PBMCs, collected 15 days after the yellow fever booster vaccination. The receptors originated from a man younger than 35 who received the YFV17D yellow fever vaccine.

This clonotype was found a few times. The chain recombines TRBV12-2 with TRBJ1-4; the table's D call TRBD1 went unverified against the DNA. TRBV12-2 is a pseudogene segment. CDR3 length equals 17 residues. Written as DNA, the CDR3 is TGTGCAAGTCGCTTAATTTCGCGGCCAGGGAGTGATGAAAAACTGTTTTTT. Protein: CASRLISRPGSDEKLFF.

The rearrangement links TRBV20-1 to TRBJ2-5; 7 bases agree with TRBD1. The CDR3 is made up of 13 amino acids. J gave up 2 bases and V 6 bases, and 6 bases lay outside the gene matches. Germline V gene lookup returns CDR1 DFQATT and CDR2 SNEGSKA (reference sequence). The CDR3 here is CSAPDRAQETQYF. The CDR3, as DNA: TGCAGTGCACCTGACAGGGCACAAGAGACCCAGTACTTC.

In DNA, the CDR3 is TGTGCCAGCCAAAGCCGGAAGCTTGACAATCAGCCCCAGCATTTT. This gives the protein CASQSRKLDNQPQHF. This chain connects TRBV12-3 or TRBV12-4 to TRBJ1-5; D is undetermined. The V end lost 8 bases, the J end lost 3 bases, and 17 bases lay between the germline ends. The CDR3 is made up of 15 amino acids.

A few counts support this clonotype. The chain uses TRBV6-5 and TRBJ2-7, with 10 bases matching TRBD1. The germline CDR1 and CDR2 sequences are MNHEY and SVGAGI. The CDR3 is 15 residues long. V trimming: 4 bases; J trimming: 4 bases; junction bases outside the gene matches: 7. CDR3 loop: CASSSPGQGFYEQYV. Here the CDR3 DNA reads TGTGCCAGCAGTTCCCCGGGACAGGGGTTTTACGAGCAGTACGTC.

In this sample, this clonotype turned up a few times. The chain links TRBV28 to TRBJ2-7; 7 nucleotides align to TRBD2. V lost 7 bases to trimming and J lost 0 bases; unmatched junction nucleotides: 9. The CDR3 length is 15 residues. Per the germline V gene, CDR1 is MDHEN and CDR2 is SYDVKM. In nucleotides, the CDR3 is TGTGCCAGCAAGGGAAGCGGGGTAAGCTCCTACGAGCAGTACTTC. Its protein product is CASKGSGVSSYEQYF.

The sample holds a few counts of this clonotype. The chain employs TRBV5-1 and TRBJ1-1; D unclear. Trimming took 1 base from V and 1 from J, leaving 5 bases between them. Looked up from germline, CDR1 is SGHRS and CDR2 is YFSETQ. This CDR3 region has 13 residues. The CDR3 DNA follows: TGCGCCAGCAGCTTGAACGCGAACACTGAAGCTTTCTTT. Amino acid sequence: CASSLNANTEAFF.

The chain recombines TRBV20-1 with TRBJ2-1; 11 nucleotides agree with TRBD2. The ends lost 6 bases at V and 9 bases at J; junction bases unmatched: 13. Germline lookup yields CDR1 DFQATT and CDR2 SNEGSKA (reference sequence). The CDR3 runs to 15 residues. Written as DNA, the CDR3 is TGCAGTGCAACTCGGTCCGGGACTAGCGGTAGTGAGCAGTTCTTC. Translation: CSATRSGTSGSEQFF.

The CDR3 nucleotides are TGTGCCAGCACCCCCAGACAGGGGTCCCTTTCGTCTGGCTACACCTTC. It specifies CASTPRQGSLSSGYTF. The chain links TRBV7-2 to TRBJ1-2, with 8 bases fitting TRBD1. V lost 7 bases and J lost 7; bases outside the gene matches: 17. This CDR3 contains 16 residues. Per the germline V gene, CDR1 is SGHTA and CDR2 is FQGNSA.

The rearrangement joins TRBV6-2 or TRBV6-3 to TRBJ2-1; tentative D call: TRBD2 (6 bases). The V gene's germline CDR1 is MNHEY and CDR2 SVGEGT. Trimming pared 0 bases from V and 0 bases from J, leaving 15 bases between. CDR3 size: 18 residues. The CDR3 loop is CASSYSSQAGSSYNEQFF. The DNA for the CDR3 is TGTGCCAGCAGTTACTCGAGTCAGGCGGGGAGCTCCTACAATGAGCAGTTCTTC.

The genes are TRBV18 and TRBJ2-7; D gene ambiguous. This CDR3 region has 14 residues. Per germline, CDR1 KGHSH and CDR2 LQKENI. V was pared by 3 bases and J by 0 bases, with 9 bases between. This chain's CDR3 is CASSPQVNSYEQYF. CDR3 DNA: TGTGCCAGCTCACCTCAGGTAAACTCCTACGAGCAGTACTTC.

This chain joins TRBV4-3 and TRBJ2-3; 10 bases are a match to TRBD2. With V trimmed by 5 bases and J by 0 bases, 5 bases remained unmatched. Germline CDR1 and CDR2: LGHNA and YSLEER. This CDR3 comprises 16 residues. The CDR3 DNA sequence: TGCGCCAGCAGCGCGTTAGCGGGGGGAAGCACAGATACGCAGTATTTT. This codes for CASSALAGGSTDTQYF.

This clonotype showed up many times. The chain employs TRBV29-1 and TRBJ2-1; TRBD1 matches at 9 bases. CDR1 and CDR2 from the germline V gene are SQVTM and ANQGSEA. This CDR3 region has 14 residues. With 7 bases clipped from V and 4 bases from J, the junction kept 8 bases outside the gene matches. CDR3 coding DNA: TGCAGCGCTAACCCGGGACAGGGTTACAATGAGCAGTTCTTC. It is translated as CSANPGQGYNEQFF.

The chain has TRBV10-3 and TRBJ1-2, with D unclear. This CDR3 has 15 amino acids. Germline CDR1 ENHRY, CDR2 SYGVKD. Deletions cut 4 bases from V and 0 bases from J, with 12 bases between. The CDR3 here is CAISAGGTPNYGYTF. Written as DNA, the CDR3 is TGTGCCATCAGTGCTGGCGGAACACCTAACTATGGCTACACCTTC.

This clonotype was detected only a few times. The chain carries TRBV7-9 and TRBJ1-2; D might be TRBD1 (6 bases). The CDR3 runs to 14 residues. V was shortened by 6 bases and J by 3 bases, with 14 bases between the two germline ends. CDR1 and CDR2 from the germline V gene are SEHNR and FQNEAQ (reference sequence). The CDR3 DNA is TGTGCCAGCAGTTGGACAGAGTCGGACTATGGCTACACCTTC. Translated: CASSWTESDYGYTF.

Ten or more counts support this clonotype. The chain joins TRBV29-1 to TRBJ2-1, with 10 nucleotides matching TRBD2. Germline V gene lookup returns CDR1 SQVTM and CDR2 ANQGSEA. The J segment lost 0 bases and the V segment lost 0 bases, leaving 8 bases of the junction unmatched. The CDR3 covers 18 residues. Written as DNA, the CDR3 is TGCAGCGTTGAAGATCCCGTTAGCGGGGGGCCCTCCTACAATGAGCAGTTCTTC. Its protein product is CSVEDPVSGGPSYNEQFF.

This clonotype appeared many times. The V and J genes are TRBV6-5 and TRBJ2-7; possible D gene TRBD2, 5 bases. Germline CDR1 MNHEY, CDR2 SVGAGI. This CDR3 spans 14 amino acids. Trimming removed 0 bases from V and 4 bases from J, with 10 bases in between. The CDR3 loop is CASSYSRGQYEQYF. The CDR3 bases are TGTGCCAGCAGTTACTCTCGAGGGCAGTACGAGCAGTACTTC.

This clonotype was seen more than once but under ten times. V is TRBV4-2 and J is TRBJ2-3; 7 bases are shared with TRBD2. Germline CDR1 is LGHNA and CDR2 is YNFKEQ. CDR3 length: 15 amino acids. After removal of 0 bases from V and 4 bases from J, the junction contained 4 bases not matched to a gene. The DNA of the CDR3 is TGTGCCAGCAGCCAAGATCTTGGGGGGGCAGATACGCAGTATTTT. Its protein is CASSQDLGGADTQYF.

This clonotype came up many times. V usage is TRBV6-2 or TRBV6-3 and J usage is TRBJ1-2; 7 nucleotides align to TRBD1. The CDR3 consists of 13 residues. Germline CDR1 MNHEY, CDR2 SVGEGT. The V and J ends lost 5 bases and 7 bases, in that order; junction bases with no gene match: 7. CDR3 region: CASSDDRAFGYTF. In nucleotides, the CDR3 is TGTGCCAGCAGTGATGACAGGGCATTTGGCTACACCTTC.

This clonotype has a handful of counts. This sequence joins TRBV5-1 and TRBJ2-1; D remains ambiguous. Germline CDR1 reads SGHRS; CDR2 reads YFSETQ. The CDR3 runs to 14 residues. Trimming removed 0 bases at V and 6 bases at J, with 10 bases between. CDR3 in DNA: TGCGCCAGCAGCTTGGAAGCGACGGGCAATGAGCAGTTCTTC. It specifies CASSLEATGNEQFF.

The chain joins TRBV9 to TRBJ1-4; tentatively, D is TRBD1 (6 bases). V was shortened by 0 bases and J by 7 bases, with 13 bases between the two germline ends. This CDR3 is 15 amino acids long. Germline V CDR1 and CDR2: SGDLS, YYNGEE. CDR3 sequence reads: CASSVEAGVGEKLFF. CDR3 sequence (DNA): TGTGCCAGCAGCGTAGAGGCAGGGGTCGGTGAAAAACTGTTTTTT.

This clonotype was seen a few times. The chain links TRBV11-2 to TRBJ1-2; D is unclear. Germline assignment: CDR1 SGHAT and CDR2 FQNNGV. The CDR3 covers 13 residues. Trimming shortened V by 5 bases and J by 3 bases, and 10 bases separated the two germline ends. CDR3 sequence reads: CASSPSTDYGYTF. The CDR3 nucleotides read TGTGCCAGCAGCCCCTCCACCGACTATGGCTACACCTTC. Using reference TRBV11-2 and TRBJ1-2 for the parts outside the CDR3, the full variable domain is EAGVAQSPRYKIIEKRQSVAFWCNPISGHATLYWYQQILGQGPKLLIQFQNNGVVDDSQLPKDRFSAERLKGVDSTLKIQPAKLEDSAVYLCASSPSTDYGYTFGSGTRLTVV.

This clonotype was seen many times. The chain uses TRBV7-3 and TRBJ1-6; 8 bases line up with TRBD1. V was clipped by 2 bases and J by 10 bases; unmatched bases: 4. The length of the CDR3 is 14 residues. The V gene's germline CDR1 is SGHTA and CDR2 FQGTGA. For the CDR3, the DNA is TGTGCCAGCAGCTTAGGACAGGGTGACTCACCCCTCCACTTT. This sequence encodes CASSLGQGDSPLHF.

The chain joins TRBV30 to TRBJ1-4; no definite D call. Germline V CDR1 and CDR2: GTSNPN, SVGIG (reference sequence). Trimming stripped 0 bases from V and 7 bases from J, with 12 bases between. The CDR3 runs to 14 residues. CDR3 loop: CAWSVNGGGEKLFF. The CDR3, as DNA: TGTGCCTGGAGTGTAAACGGAGGAGGTGAAAAACTGTTTTTT.

The chain recombines TRBV18 with TRBJ1-5; TRBD1 matches at 7 bases. The junction had 9 bases not matched to a gene; V was cut back by 6 bases and J by 1 base. Germline CDR1 and CDR2: KGHSH and LQKENI. The CDR3 extends over 16 amino acids. Here the CDR3 reads CASSHTGAGSNQPQHF. The DNA of the CDR3 is TGTGCCAGCTCTCATACAGGGGCGGGAAGCAATCAGCCCCAGCATTTT.

This clonotype was picked up a small number of times. The chain employs TRBV9 and TRBJ1-6, with no clear D. Germline V gives CDR1 SGDLS, CDR2 YYNGEE. V dropped 4 bases and J dropped 8 bases, with 19 bases sitting between them. This CDR3 spans 16 amino acids. The chain's CDR3 is CASSQNSRNADSPLHF. The CDR3, as DNA: TGTGCCAGCAGCCAAAATTCCAGGAATGCGGATTCACCCCTCCACTTT.

This clonotype was recorded a few times. The CDR3 loop is CASSFPLTPLHF. CDR3 coding DNA: TGTGCCAGCAGCTTTCCCCTTACACCCCTCCACTTT. This chain joins TRBV7-2 and TRBJ1-6; D remains unclear. Trimming removed 3 bases from V and 11 bases from J, with 8 bases in between. Germline CDR1 and CDR2: SGHTA and FQGNSA. The CDR3 has 12 residues.

The chain employs TRBV7-2 and TRBJ2-2; no clear D gene. The CDR3 is 15 residues long. The V gene's germline CDR1 is SGHTA and CDR2 FQGNSA. V was clipped by 5 bases and J by 1 base, with 11 bases between them. As DNA, the CDR3 is TGTGCCAGCAGCAAAGGTCGTCTGAACACCGGGGAGCTGTTTTTT. Translated: CASSKGRLNTGELFF. The variable domain in full, with the rest retrieved from reference TRBV7-2 and TRBJ2-2, is GAGVSQSPSNKVTEKGKDVELRCDPISGHTALYWYRQSLGQGLEFLIYFQGNSAPDKSGLPSDRFSAERTGGSVSTLTIQRTQQEDSAVYLCASSKGRLNTGELFFGEGSRLTVL.

In its sample, this clonotype was seen many times. This chain connects TRBV4-1 to TRBJ2-7, with 10 bases that match TRBD1. There are 14 residues in the CDR3. Germline loops: CDR1 MGHRA, CDR2 YSYEKL. Trimming cost V 4 bases and J 5 bases; bases outside gene matches: 5. This chain's CDR3 is CASSLLGQGNEQYF. In DNA, the CDR3 is TGCGCCAGCAGCCTCTTGGGACAGGGGAACGAGCAGTACTTC.

CDR3 in amino acids: CASSLGDPLLDTQYF. The CDR3 region has the DNA TGTGCCAGCAGCTTAGGAGACCCGCTTTTGGATACGCAGTATTTT. The V gene is TRBV11-2, the J gene TRBJ2-3; D remains ambiguous. V gave up 1 base and J gave up 6 bases, with 14 bases separating them. In germline, CDR1 is SGHAT, CDR2 FQNNGV. The CDR3 loop spans 15 amino acids.

V is TRBV7-2 and J is TRBJ2-5; 8 bases map to TRBD2. Looked up from germline, CDR1 is SGHTA and CDR2 is FQGNSA. The trim removed 5 bases at V and 4 bases at J, leaving 6 bases unmatched. The CDR3 has 14 amino acids. The CDR3 coding sequence is TGTGCCAGCAGCCCGGGACTAGGGGGAGAGACCCAGTACTTC. It encodes CASSPGLGGETQYF.

Many counts were recorded for this clonotype. V usage is TRBV5-6 and J usage is TRBJ2-1; D possibly uses TRBD1 or TRBD2 (5 bases each). CDR1 and CDR2 from the germline V gene are SGHDT and YYEEEE. The CDR3 loop spans 13 amino acids. Trimming removed 5 bases at V and 5 bases at J, with 11 bases between. As DNA, the CDR3 is TGTGCCAGCAGTCTGGGGGTAGACAATGAGCAGTTCTTC. This encodes CASSLGVDNEQFF. The variable domain in full, completed from reference TRBV5-6 and TRBJ2-1, reads DAGVTQSPTHLIKTRGQQVTLRCSPKSGHDTVSWYQQALGQGPQFIFQYYEEEERQRGNFPDRFSGHQFPNYSSELNVNALLLGDSALYLCASSLGVDNEQFFGPGTRLTVL.